The T cell receptor (beta chain) under discussion was sequenced for a study of cytomegalovirus exposure and HLA in healthy donors. A 120-subject validation cohort, separate from the approximately 670-subject first cohort, supplied the donors. The CDR3 totals 16 residues. The V segment lost 3 bases and the J segment 2 bases; nucleotides outside the gene matches: 9. In germline, CDR1 is SGHNT, CDR2 YYREEE (reference sequence). Some clones are missing from TCRdb's copy, which holds only in-frame ones; the method was immunoSEQ multiplex PCR. The table includes 90,000 to 150,000 clones, approximately 81% detected once.

The sequencing sample was made of PBMCs. The gene calls are TRBV5-4 and TRBJ2-7; 9 positions match TRBD1. The source of this sequence is a woman in her 30s in good health and CMV-seronegative. CDR3 sequence reads: CASSSPRTGVTYEQYF. The CDR3 bases are TGTGCCAGCAGCTCCCCCCGGACAGGGGTCACCTACGAGCAGTACTTC.